Shown below are 15 T cell receptor beta chains from a single sample sequenced in a study of T-cell reconstitution after alpha-beta-depleted transplantation in children. During its preparation, the TCRbeta library received unique molecular identifiers. TCRdb independently ran MiXCR on the PCR reads; one entry per CDR3 protein. The data hold about 420,000 distinct CDR3 sequences, with 16% observed a single time. The sequencing here drew on PBMCs, mostly from graft donor cells, taken 360 days after TCRalphabeta/CD19-depleted stem cell transplant. Source of these receptors: a boy under two years old who had a stem cell transplant for Wiskott-Aldrich syndrome, so the T cells may come from the graft donor.

This clonotype was counted a few times. V usage is TRBV28 and J usage is TRBJ2-3, with 7 bases aligning to TRBD2. Germline values: CDR1 MDHEN, CDR2 SYDVKM. The CDR3 spans 16 residues. Trimming cost V 6 bases and J 3 bases; bases outside gene matches: 12. The chain's CDR3 is CASSQFQLARTDTQYF. The CDR3 DNA sequence: TGTGCCAGCAGCCAGTTCCAACTAGCGAGGACAGATACGCAGTATTTT.

V usage is TRBV7-9 and J usage is TRBJ2-3; the match to TRBD2 covers 7 bases. CDR1 is SEHNR and CDR2 is FQNEAQ in the germline V gene (reference sequence). Unmatched junction bases numbered 3, after V lost 8 bases and J lost 1 base. The CDR3 contains 13 residues. The CDR3 here is CASGGRGTDTQYF. The CDR3 DNA sequence: TGTGCCAGCGGGGGGAGGGGCACAGATACGCAGTATTTT.

V and J are TRBV3-1 and TRBJ2-5; D is uncertain. This CDR3 is built from 12 residues. Germline CDR1 reads LGHDT; CDR2 reads YNNKEL (reference sequence). Trimming removed 2 bases from V and 7 bases from J, with 8 bases in between. CDR3 residues: CASSQSGLTQYF. For the CDR3, the DNA is TGTGCCAGCAGCCAATCGGGCCTGACCCAGTACTTC.

This clonotype was recorded many times. The chain combines TRBV7-9 with TRBJ2-7; 7 bases are a match to TRBD1. The CDR3 length is 13 residues. CDR1 and CDR2 (germline): SEHNR, FQNEAQ (reference sequence). J gave up 3 bases and V 5 bases, and 4 bases lay outside the gene matches. CDR3 loop: CASSRDRFYEQYF. CDR3 nucleotides: TGTGCCAGCAGCCGGGACAGATTCTACGAGCAGTACTTC.

This clonotype was detected a few times. The V gene is TRBV6-5, the J gene TRBJ2-7; the D gene is possibly TRBD1 (6 bases). Germline V CDR1 and CDR2: MNHEY, SVGAGI. CDR3 length equals 16 residues. The V and J ends lost 4 bases and 0 bases respectively, with 16 bases between them. The chain's CDR3 is CASSSLQGRLSYEQYF. In nucleotides, the CDR3 is TGTGCCAGCAGTTCACTACAGGGACGGCTCTCCTACGAGCAGTACTTC.

The chain carries TRBV20-1 and TRBJ2-5; 7 positions agree with TRBD1. CDR1 and CDR2 (germline): DFQATT, SNEGSKA (reference sequence). The CDR3 is 13 residues long. The trim removed 6 bases at V and 4 bases at J, leaving 8 bases unmatched. Written as DNA, the CDR3 is TGCAGTGCAGAAGACAGGGCCGGAGAGACCCAGTACTTC. This sequence encodes CSAEDRAGETQYF.

The chain carries TRBV7-2 and TRBJ2-2; 7 nucleotides agree with TRBD1. V shed 5 bases and J 4 bases; nucleotides not matched to a gene: 7. This CDR3 contains 15 residues. CDR1 is SGHTA and CDR2 is FQGNSA in the germline V gene. The DNA for the CDR3 is TGTGCCAGCAGCCGAGACAGGGTCCGCACCGGGGAGCTGTTTTTT. Translated, it gives CASSRDRVRTGELFF.

The chain combines TRBV24-1 with TRBJ2-1; perhaps TRBD1 as D (6 bases). CDR3 length equals 21 residues. Between the trimmed V and J ends, which lost 4 bases and 8 bases, there was a span of 35 bases. Germline loops: CDR1 KGHDR, CDR2 SFDVKD. The CDR3 nucleotides are TGTGCCACCAGTGACCCCGCGTTCGGCAGGGGATGGGGTACTCGCCAAGATGAGCAGTTCTTC. Translated: CATSDPAFGRGWGTRQDEQFF.

The chain joins TRBV7-7 to TRBJ2-3; D not certain. Germline CDR1 SSHAT, CDR2 FNYEAQ (reference sequence). The CDR3 is 13 residues long. Deletions cut 3 bases from V and 2 bases from J, with 6 bases between. The CDR3 sequence: CASSFIATDTQYF. The CDR3 DNA reads as TGTGCCAGCAGCTTTATAGCCACAGATACGCAGTATTTT.

There are a few counts of this clonotype. J is TRBJ2-1 and V is TRBV4-3, with TRBD2 identical over 10 bases. The CDR3 is 16 amino acids. Germline V gene data show CDR1 as LGHNA and CDR2 as YSLEER. V lost 4 bases and J lost 7; bases outside the gene matches: 10. This CDR3 is CASSLILAGKRNEQFF. The CDR3 bases are TGCGCCAGCAGCCTCATACTAGCGGGAAAAAGAAATGAGCAGTTCTTC.

V is TRBV5-1 and J is TRBJ2-5; 7 nucleotides align to TRBD1. Per the germline V gene, CDR1 is SGHRS and CDR2 is YFSETQ. This CDR3 is built from 15 residues. With 4 bases clipped from V and 5 bases from J, the junction kept 11 bases outside the gene matches. CDR3 coding DNA: TGCGCCAGCAGCCCTCGGACAGGACATTTGGAGACCCAGTACTTC. It yields the protein CASSPRTGHLETQYF.

The V call is TRBV19, the J call TRBJ2-4; TRBD1 is a possible D gene (5 bases). The CDR3 length is 13 residues. V was cut by 3 bases and J by 8 bases, with 11 bases left in between. Germline CDR1 is LNHDA and CDR2 is SQIVND (reference sequence). This CDR3 is CASSIAKGDIQYF. The CDR3, as DNA: TGTGCCAGTAGTATCGCCAAAGGGGACATTCAGTACTTC.

This clonotype has a count of ten or more. The gene calls are TRBV12-3 or TRBV12-4 and TRBJ2-7; 9 bases match TRBD2. The CDR3 loop spans 15 amino acids. V trimming: 3 bases; J trimming: 2 bases; junction bases outside the gene matches: 5. The CDR3 spells CASSLLAGNTYEQYF. CDR3 sequence (DNA): TGTGCCAGCAGTTTGCTAGCGGGGAATACCTACGAGCAGTACTTC.

The chain recombines TRBV12-3 or TRBV12-4 with TRBJ2-7; D unresolved. V was trimmed by 5 bases and J by 0 bases, leaving 14 bases between them. The CDR3 runs to 15 residues. This chain's CDR3 is CASSPTHPSSYEQYF. The DNA of the CDR3 is TGTGCCAGCAGTCCCACCCACCCTAGCTCCTACGAGCAGTACTTC.

This clonotype was observed many times. DNA of the CDR3: TGTGCCAGCACCCTCCGACAGGGGTGGGGCGGGGAGCTGTTTTTT. Residues: CASTLRQGWGGELFF. The rearrangement links TRBV12-3 or TRBV12-4 to TRBJ2-2; TRBD1 matches 8 bases. The trim removed 7 bases at V and 7 bases at J, leaving 11 bases unmatched. The CDR3 covers 15 residues.